This TCR beta chain was captured in a study of blood T cell repertoires in COVID-19. Study summary: Acute and convalescent COVID-19 specimens originated in the United States, Italy and Spain. PBMCs, B-cell-depleted T cells, or T cells provided the cDNA or gDNA that made up the material.

Study processing details: Using reference gene primer amplification, nucleated cell counts were estimated. TCRdb's copy holds only in-frame clones and misses some; the assay was immunoSEQ multiplex PCR. That table is the source of V, J and clone size, and D and trimming were worked out from the DNA. Altogether roughly 90,000 clones are present, more than 70% being singletons, with the ten largest covering roughly 2%. Per germline, CDR1 SGHAT and CDR2 FQNNGV. The CDR3 covers 13 residues. With 5 bases removed from V and 6 bases from J, the gap between germline ends came to 14 bases. V and J are TRBV11-2 and TRBJ2-7; perhaps TRBD2 as D (5 bases). The sequence derives from a man in his forties or fifties with acute or convalescent COVID-19. Sequenced input: peripheral blood. In DNA, the CDR3 is TGTGCCAGCAGCCGGGCGTCGGGGTCCGAGCAGTACTTC. Amino acid sequence: CASSRASGSEQYF.